One and the same sample provided the 23 T cell receptor beta chains below, sequenced in a study of cytotoxic CD8 clonotypes in ibrutinib-treated CLL. Sequencing was performed with immunoSEQ multiplex PCR; in TCRdb, only in-frame clones are kept and a portion is missing. The repertoire holds about 160,000 clones, with more than 75% as singletons. The sequencing used PBMCs, collected after 12 months of ibrutinib treatment. The receptors were gathered from a human donor with chronic lymphocytic leukemia.

A single count supports this clone. The chain joins TRBV5-1 to TRBJ2-1, with TRBD1 matching over 12 bases. From germline, CDR1 is SGHRS and CDR2 YFSETQ. V shed 4 bases, J shed 9 bases, and the junction held 11 bases outside the gene matches. This CDR3 has 16 amino acids. DNA of the CDR3: TGCGCCAGCAGCAGGGCCGGGACAGGGGGCCGAGGTGAGCAGTTCTTC. Amino acids: CASSRAGTGGRGEQFF.

This chain connects TRBV6-4 to TRBJ2-7; 13 bases match TRBD2. The junction had 5 bases not matched to a gene; V was cut back by 6 bases and J by 3 bases. The CDR3 consists of 15 residues. Germline CDR1 and CDR2: MRHNA and SNTAGT. CDR3 in amino acids: CASSPGTSGVYEQYF. In DNA form, the CDR3 reads TGTGCCAGCAGCCCCGGGACTAGCGGGGTCTACGAGCAGTACTTC.

The gene calls are TRBV4-3 and TRBJ2-1, with 7 bases that match TRBD2. The germline V gene has CDR1 LGHNA and CDR2 YSLEER. After removal of 1 base from V and 3 bases from J, the junction contained 3 bases not matched to a gene. The CDR3 runs to 15 residues. The CDR3 nucleotides are TGCGCCAGCAGCCAAGGCCTAGCGGTCTACAATGAGCAGTTCTTC. Amino acids: CASSQGLAVYNEQFF.

This clone was observed a handful of times. The CDR3 DNA follows: TGTGCCAGCAGCCGGACAGGGTCTAATCAGCCCCAGCATTTT. Protein sequence: CASSRTGSNQPQHF. The chain couples TRBV5-5 to TRBJ1-5; 8 nucleotides agree with TRBD1. With 4 bases clipped from V and 4 bases from J, the junction kept 4 bases outside the gene matches. From germline, CDR1 is SGHKS and CDR2 YYEKEE (reference sequence). This CDR3 comprises 14 residues.

The rearrangement links TRBV28 to TRBJ2-1; 8 nucleotides align to TRBD2. Trimming took 7 bases from V and 1 from J; bases not matched to a gene: 12. The CDR3 contains 17 residues. Germline CDR1 reads MDHEN; CDR2 reads SYDVKM. CDR3 sequence reads: CASITGGGAPSYNEQFF. The CDR3 DNA reads TGTGCCAGCATTACCGGGGGGGGAGCGCCTTCCTACAATGAGCAGTTCTTC. The full variable domain, rest sourced from reference TRBV28 and TRBJ2-1, is DVKVTQSSRYLVKRTGEKVFLECVQDMDHENMFWYRQDPGLGLRLIYFSYDVKMKEKGDIPEGYSVSREKKERFSLILESASTNQTSMYLCASITGGGAPSYNEQFFGPGTRLTVL.

The table lists this clone with a count of one. The chain has TRBV10-3 and TRBJ1-1, with a possible D match to TRBD1 (6 bases). The CDR3 contains 14 residues. V lost 8 bases to trimming and J lost 4 bases, with 17 bases between them. In germline, CDR1 is ENHRY, CDR2 SYGVKD. The CDR3 protein is CAIAYREEGTEAFF. The CDR3 coding sequence is TGTGCCATCGCATACAGGGAGGAGGGCACTGAAGCTTTCTTT.

This clone was recorded only once. V is TRBV28 and J is TRBJ2-7; possibly TRBD2 for D (5 bases). The CDR3 runs 13 residues. The V end lost 7 bases, the J end lost 6 bases, and 16 bases lay between the germline ends. Germline CDR1 is MDHEN and CDR2 is SYDVKM. The CDR3 nucleotides are TGTGCCAGCATGCCGGGATTATCGCGCGAGCAGTACTTC. It translates to CASMPGLSREQYF.

The chain combines TRBV4-3 with TRBJ2-2; 12 bases line up with TRBD2. V lost 0 bases and J lost 7; bases outside the gene matches: 9. CDR1 is LGHNA, CDR2 YSLEER, per germline. This CDR3 has 18 residues. For the CDR3, the DNA is TGCGCCAGCAGCCAAGATTGGCTAGCGGGAGGGCCGGGCGGGGAGCTGTTTTTT. This gives the protein CASSQDWLAGGPGGELFF.

The V and J genes are TRBV18 and TRBJ1-1; no clear D. The CDR3 has 15 amino acids. Germline CDR1 KGHSH, CDR2 LQKENI. V was clipped by 1 base and J by 4 bases, with 13 bases between them. As DNA, the CDR3 is TGTGCCAGCTCACCACTGTCCCCTCCGGGCACTGAAGCTTTCTTT. Translating it yields CASSPLSPPGTEAFF.

The rearrangement uses TRBV4-1 and TRBJ2-7, with D possibly being TRBD1 or TRBD2 (7 bases each). This CDR3 has 20 residues. Trimming left V 0 bases short and J 1 base short, with 25 bases between. Germline assignment: CDR1 MGHRA and CDR2 YSYEKL. The CDR3 sequence: CASSQDREGGGIPGSYEQYF. DNA of the CDR3: TGCGCCAGCAGCCAAGATCGTGAGGGAGGGGGCATACCAGGGTCCTACGAGCAGTACTTC.

The rearrangement joins TRBV5-1 to TRBJ2-2, with 7 bases lining up with TRBD1. The CDR3 contains 17 residues. The V gene's germline CDR1 is SGHRS and CDR2 YFSETQ. J was trimmed by 0 bases and V by 2 bases; bases with no gene match: 7. The CDR3 region has the DNA TGCGCCAGCAGCTTAACAGCCGGGACAGCGAACACCGGGGAGCTGTTTTTT. This gives the protein CASSLTAGTANTGELFF. The complete variable domain, with remaining parts taken from reference TRBV5-1 and TRBJ2-2, reads KAGVTQTPRYLIKTRGQQVTLSCSPISGHRSVSWYQQTPGQGLQFLFEYFSETQRNKGNFPGRFSGRQFSNSRSEMNVSTLELGDSALYLCASSLTAGTANTGELFFGEGSRLTVL.

The table lists this clone with a few counts. The chain recombines TRBV7-8 with TRBJ1-6; 8 bases agree with TRBD1. Germline V gene data show CDR1 as SGHVS and CDR2 as FQNEAQ. V lost 6 bases and J lost 0; bases outside the gene matches: 1. The CDR3 is 15 residues long. Here the CDR3 DNA reads TGTGCCAGCAGACAGGGGGACTCCTATAATTCACCCCTCCACTTT. Protein: CASRQGDSYNSPLHF. Based on the CDR3 plus reference TRBV7-8 and TRBJ1-6, the full variable domain is GAGVSQSPRYKVAKRGQDVALRCDPISGHVSLFWYQQALGQGPEFLTYFQNEAQLDKSGLPSDRFFAERPEGSVSTLKIQRTQQEDSAVYLCASRQGDSYNSPLHFGNGTRLTVT.

V and J are TRBV28 and TRBJ2-2, with D perhaps TRBD1 or TRBD2 (7 bases each). V lost 6 bases to trimming and J lost 5 bases, with 13 bases between them. CDR1 MDHEN and CDR2 SYDVKM come from the germline V gene. The CDR3 totals 14 residues. The CDR3 protein is CASRGGTATGELFF. The CDR3 DNA reads as TGTGCCAGCAGGGGGGGGACAGCAACCGGGGAGCTGTTTTTT. Based on the CDR3 plus reference TRBV28 and TRBJ2-2, the full variable domain is DVKVTQSSRYLVKRTGEKVFLECVQDMDHENMFWYRQDPGLGLRLIYFSYDVKMKEKGDIPEGYSVSREKKERFSLILESASTNQTSMYLCASRGGTATGELFFGEGSRLTVL.

This rearrangement joins TRBV2 to TRBJ2-5, with 7 bases identical to TRBD2. There are 14 residues in the CDR3. Germline lookup yields CDR1 SNHLY and CDR2 FYNNEI. V trimming: 8 bases; J trimming: 1 base; junction bases outside the gene matches: 7. The CDR3 protein is CASLTSETQETQYF. DNA for the CDR3: TGTGCCAGCCTTACTAGCGAGACCCAAGAGACCCAGTACTTC. Based on the CDR3 plus reference TRBV2 and TRBJ2-5, the full variable domain is EPEVTQTPSHQVTQMGQEVILRCVPISNHLYFYWYRQILGQKVEFLVSFYNNEISEKSEIFDDQFSVERPDGSNFTLKIRSTKLEDSAMYFCASLTSETQETQYFGPGTRLLVL.

The V call is TRBV28, the J call TRBJ2-7, with D perhaps TRBD1 (6 bases). The CDR3 is 17 residues long. CDR1 is MDHEN, CDR2 SYDVKM, per germline. Trimming took off 5 bases at V and 0 bases at J, with 20 bases between the two ends. CDR3 sequence (DNA): TGTGCCAGCAGTCCCCTTTGGTTGGGGGCCCTCTCCTACGAGCAGTACTTC. Encoded protein: CASSPLWLGALSYEQYF.

The chain combines TRBV7-8 with TRBJ1-1, with no clear D. Germline lookup yields CDR1 SGHVS and CDR2 FQNEAQ. The CDR3 is 13 amino acids. With 4 bases removed from V and 4 bases from J, the gap between germline ends came to 10 bases. CDR3 bases: TGTGCCAGCAGCTCGGACTCGGGCACTGAAGCTTTCTTT. Residues: CASSSDSGTEAFF.

V usage is TRBV27 and J usage is TRBJ2-5; 9 bases line up with TRBD1. CDR1 is MNHEY and CDR2 is SMNVEV in the germline V gene (reference sequence). V dropped 3 bases and J dropped 1; count of bases not matched to a gene: 6. The CDR3 runs to 16 residues. This CDR3 is CASSFSGQGSQETQYF. CDR3 DNA: TGTGCCAGCAGTTTTTCGGGACAGGGCTCCCAAGAGACCCAGTACTTC.

The V and J genes are TRBV6-1 and TRBJ2-5; no clear D gene. Matching the DNA end better, TRBJ2-7 makes the J call doubtful. Looked up from germline, CDR1 is MNHNS and CDR2 is SASEGT. The CDR3 totals 14 residues. The CDR3 DNA sequence: TGTGCCAGCAGCGTGGACCCGCCGAAATACGAGCAGTACTTC. It specifies CASSVDPPKYEQYF.

The CDR3 loop is CASSPSQSSGRYNEQFF. DNA of the CDR3: TGTGCCAGCAGCCCCTCCCAGTCTAGCGGGAGGTACAATGAGCAGTTCTTC. This chain links TRBV5-4 with TRBJ2-1; 11 bases fit TRBD2. The CDR3 is 17 residues long. CDR1 is SGHNT and CDR2 is YYREEE in the germline V gene (reference sequence). V lost 4 bases, J lost 4 bases, and 10 bases stayed unmatched. Using reference TRBV5-4 and TRBJ2-1 for the parts outside the CDR3, the full variable domain is ETGVTQSPTHLIKTRGQQVTLRCSSQSGHNTVSWYQQALGQGPQFIFQYYREEENGRGNFPPRFSGLQFPNYSSELNVNALELDDSALYLCASSPSQSSGRYNEQFFGPGTRLTVL.

The chain has TRBV12-5 and TRBJ1-1, with D maybe TRBD1 (5 bases). Germline V CDR1 and CDR2: LGHNT, FRNRAP. The CDR3 runs 13 residues. V was pared by 7 bases and J by 5 bases, with 14 bases between. The CDR3 nucleotides read TGTGCTAGTGCCTCGGGGGGAAATACTGAAGCTTTCTTT. Translation gives CASASGGNTEAFF. The variable domain in full, with the rest retrieved from reference TRBV12-5 and TRBJ1-1, is DARVTQTPRHKVTEMGQEVTMRCQPILGHNTVFWYRQTMMQGLELLAYFRNRAPLDDSGMPKDRFSAEMPDATLATLKIQPSEPRDSAVYFCASASGGNTEAFFGQGTRLTVV.

CDR3 coding DNA: TGTGCCAGTAGCTCGGGACCCTACAATGAGCAGTTCTTC. Its protein product is CASSSGPYNEQFF. This chain connects TRBV19 to TRBJ2-1, with D perhaps being TRBD1 or TRBD2 (5 bases each). Looked up from germline, CDR1 is LNHDA and CDR2 is SQIVND (reference sequence). There are 13 residues in the CDR3. The V gene lost 6 bases and the J gene lost 2 bases, with 8 bases spanning the gap.

The rearrangement joins TRBV19 to TRBJ1-5; 8 bases are a match to TRBD1. CDR1 is LNHDA and CDR2 is SQIVND in the germline V gene (reference sequence). CDR3 length equals 15 residues. Trimming removed 0 bases from V and 3 bases from J; junction bases left unmatched: 1. This chain's CDR3 is CASSIDRGPNQPQHF. The CDR3 DNA sequence: TGTGCCAGTAGTATAGACAGGGGGCCCAATCAGCCCCAGCATTTT.

V is TRBV7-3 and J is TRBJ1-2, with TRBD1 as a possible D gene (6 bases). Germline CDR1 is SGHTA and CDR2 is FQGTGA. There are 15 residues in the CDR3. The V end lost 5 bases, the J end lost 6 bases, and 19 bases lay between the germline ends. CDR3 in DNA: TGTGCCAGCAGCCAAAGGGGGGACCATCAGGATGGCTACACCTTC. It encodes CASSQRGDHQDGYTF.